One sample yielded the 27 T cell receptor beta chains listed below, sequenced in a study of beta chain features in type 1 diabetes. The sequenced template was cDNA made from the entire isolated RNA. Method: immunoSEQ multiplex PCR; TCRdb's copy keeps in-frame clones and lacks some. The sample holds fewer than 250,000 clones, around 10% seen once. The sample taken for sequencing was naive CD4+ T cells from blood. The receptors stem from a woman aged 18-30 years in good health.

The chain is built from TRBV30 and TRBJ1-1; D is possibly TRBD1 (5 bases). Germline V CDR1 and CDR2: GTSNPN, SVGIG (reference sequence). V was cut by 4 bases and J by 4 bases, with 10 bases left in between. The CDR3 is made up of 12 amino acids. The CDR3 region is CAWTYGGTEAFF. Written as DNA, the CDR3 is TGTGCCTGGACCTACGGGGGCACTGAAGCTTTCTTT. The variable domain in full, with the rest retrieved from reference TRBV30 and TRBJ1-1, is SQTIHQWPATLVQPVGSPLSLECTVEGTSNPNLYWYRQAAGRGLQLLFYSVGIGQISSEVPQNLSASRPQDRQFILSSKKLLLSDSGFYLCAWTYGGTEAFFGQGTRLTVV.

There are a few counts of this clone. This chain connects TRBV2 to TRBJ2-1; the D gene is possibly TRBD1 (8 bases). The CDR3 spans 18 residues. The ends were cut back, 5 bases at V and 0 bases at J, with 20 bases in the middle. In germline, CDR1 is SNHLY, CDR2 FYNNEI. CDR3 DNA: TGTGCCAGCAGTTTCCCTGGACAGGGAGGGTTCTCCTACAATGAGCAGTTCTTC. Translation gives CASSFPGQGGFSYNEQFF.

This chain uses TRBV5-5 with TRBJ2-7, with 8 positions matching TRBD1. V trimming: 5 bases; J trimming: 9 bases; junction bases outside the gene matches: 16. Germline CDR1 is SGHKS and CDR2 is YYEKEE (reference sequence). This CDR3 has 15 amino acids. CDR3 in amino acids: CASRAATGVLGGQYF. CDR3 sequence (DNA): TGTGCCAGCAGGGCCGCGACAGGGGTACTTGGGGGGCAGTACTTC.

The rearrangement links TRBV28 to TRBJ2-1; 8 bases map to TRBD1. J lost 12 bases, V lost 6 bases, and 19 bases had no gene match. Germline V lookup: CDR1 MDHEN, CDR2 SYDVKM. The CDR3 has 16 residues. The CDR3 loop reads CASSSSSDRAIYGQFF. The CDR3 nucleotides read TGTGCCAGCAGCTCTAGTTCGGACAGGGCGATTTACGGGCAGTTCTTC.

The CDR3 DNA is TGTGCCAGTAGTGTGACGGGGGGGGGCGGTGAGCAGTTCTTC. This gives the protein CASSVTGGGGEQFF. The rearrangement joins TRBV19 to TRBJ2-1; 8 bases align to TRBD2. The junction had 9 bases not matched to a gene; V was cut back by 5 bases and J by 9 bases. Germline CDR1 LNHDA, CDR2 SQIVND (reference sequence). The CDR3 has 14 amino acids.

The V and J genes are TRBV2 and TRBJ2-1; 7 bases align to TRBD2. Germline-derived CDR1 and CDR2 are SNHLY and FYNNEI. Trimming cost V 8 bases and J 10 bases; bases outside gene matches: 8. The CDR3 covers 12 residues. CDR3 sequence: CASGGGFGEQFF. CDR3 nucleotide sequence: TGTGCCAGCGGGGGGGGGTTCGGGGAGCAGTTCTTC.

This clone occurred a few times. The chain has TRBV29-1 and TRBJ1-1; D might be TRBD1 (5 bases). V was pared by 4 bases and J by 0 bases, with 12 bases between. CDR1 is SQVTM, CDR2 ANQGSEA, per germline. There are 14 residues in the CDR3. The CDR3 region is CSVGGPRVNTEAFF. CDR3 coding DNA: TGCAGCGTTGGGGGTCCCAGGGTGAACACTGAAGCTTTCTTT.

The chain joins TRBV7-2 to TRBJ1-1; TRBD1 might be the D (6 bases). CDR1 is SGHTA, CDR2 FQGNSA, per germline. The CDR3 length is 15 residues. Trimming shortened V by 2 bases and J by 0 bases, and 10 bases separated the two germline ends. The CDR3 loop reads CASSLNGQMNTEAFF. CDR3 nucleotides: TGTGCCAGCAGCTTAAACGGACAGATGAACACTGAAGCTTTCTTT. The full variable domain, in which reference TRBV7-2 and TRBJ1-1 provide the parts outside the CDR3, is GAGVSQSPSNKVTEKGKDVELRCDPISGHTALYWYRQSLGQGLEFLIYFQGNSAPDKSGLPSDRFSAERTGGSVSTLTIQRTQQEDSAVYLCASSLNGQMNTEAFFGQGTRLTVV.

This clone was observed a handful of times. This sequence joins TRBV15 and TRBJ2-1; 8 bases are a match to TRBD2. Trimming at V came to 5 bases and at J to 8 bases, leaving 8 bases not matched to a gene. The CDR3 is made up of 14 amino acids. The germline gives CDR1 LNHNV, CDR2 YYDKDF (reference sequence). In nucleotides, the CDR3 is TGTGCCACCAGCGGCGGGAGGCGTTGGGATGAGCAGTTCTTC. The encoded protein is CATSGGRRWDEQFF.

Only a few counts were recorded for this clone. This chain connects TRBV18 to TRBJ1-1; D not resolved. This CDR3 is built from 12 residues. Germline assignment: CDR1 KGHSH and CDR2 LQKENI. Trimming pared 3 bases from V and 2 bases from J, leaving 4 bases between. The CDR3 spells CASSPKNTEAFF. Here the CDR3 DNA reads TGTGCCAGCTCACCTAAAAACACTGAAGCTTTCTTT.

This clone occurred a few times. The chain employs TRBV7-3 and TRBJ1-5; D may be TRBD1 (5 bases). Germline V CDR1 and CDR2: SGHTA, FQGTGA. The length of the CDR3 is 20 residues. The V end lost 5 bases, the J end lost 0 bases, and 26 bases lay between the germline ends. CDR3 region: CASSPPWKGREVHSNQPQHF. The CDR3 nucleotides read TGTGCCAGCAGCCCGCCCTGGAAGGGGCGCGAGGTTCATAGCAATCAGCCCCAGCATTTT.

CDR3 region: CASSPPKTGGSNQPQHF. In DNA, the CDR3 is TGTGCCAGCAGCCCACCCAAGACAGGGGGTAGCAATCAGCCCCAGCATTTT. The gene calls are TRBV28 and TRBJ1-5; 9 bases align to TRBD1. The CDR3 is made up of 17 amino acids. Losses at the gene ends were 6 bases for V and 0 bases for J; bases not matched to a gene: 9. Germline-derived CDR1 and CDR2 are MDHEN and SYDVKM.

V and J are TRBV6-1 and TRBJ2-5, with 10 bases that match TRBD2. J lost 6 bases, V lost 6 bases, and 7 bases had no gene match. The CDR3 loop spans 14 amino acids. The germline gives CDR1 MNHNS, CDR2 SASEGT. In DNA form, the CDR3 reads TGTGCCAGCAGGCTTTCTAGCGGGAGTAAGACCCAGTACTTC. It is translated as CASRLSSGSKTQYF.

The chain couples TRBV19 to TRBJ1-5; D perhaps matches TRBD1 (5 bases). The germline V gene has CDR1 LNHDA and CDR2 SQIVND (reference sequence). Trimming pared 1 base from V and 1 base from J, leaving 8 bases between. There are 15 residues in the CDR3. The CDR3 loop is CASSIVRGSNQPQHF. The CDR3 nucleotides are TGTGCCAGTAGTATAGTCCGGGGGAGCAATCAGCCCCAGCATTTT.

The V and J genes are TRBV6-1 and TRBJ1-1; tentatively, D is TRBD1 (6 bases). The V gene's germline CDR1 is MNHNS and CDR2 SASEGT. The V gene lost 0 bases and the J gene lost 5 bases, with 16 bases spanning the gap. This CDR3 contains 16 residues. The CDR3 region is CASSEAHRQAGTEAFF. In nucleotides, the CDR3 is TGTGCCAGCAGTGAAGCCCACCGACAGGCCGGGACTGAAGCTTTCTTT.

The rearrangement uses TRBV5-1 and TRBJ2-7, with 11 nucleotides matching TRBD1. Germline CDR1 and CDR2: SGHRS and YFSETQ. Unmatched junction bases numbered 9, after V lost 3 bases and J lost 4 bases. The CDR3 covers 16 residues. CDR3 sequence (DNA): TGCGCCAGCAGCTCCCTGGGACAGGGGGGCACTTACGAGCAGTACTTC. Translation gives CASSSLGQGGTYEQYF.

This clone was found a few times. The rearrangement joins TRBV5-4 to TRBJ2-7; 12 bases are a match to TRBD2. The CDR3 covers 16 residues. V was pared by 5 bases and J by 0 bases, with 6 bases of the junction left unmatched. Looked up from germline, CDR1 is SGHNT and CDR2 is YYREEE (reference sequence). The CDR3 DNA reads as TGTGCCAGCAGATCGGAGACTAGCGGGAGCTCCTACGAGCAGTACTTC. Translation: CASRSETSGSSYEQYF.

Regarding this clone: Different DNA sequences within this sample yield the same CDR3. The J gene is TRBJ1-1, the V gene TRBV6-5, with a tentative D call TRBD1 (5 bases). The V gene lost 0 bases and the J gene lost 1 base, with 6 bases spanning the gap. CDR1 and CDR2 (germline): MNHEY, SVGAGI. CDR3 length: 14 amino acids. The CDR3 sequence: CASSYSGGNTEAFF. In DNA form, the CDR3 reads TGTGCCAGCAGTTACTCGGGGGGGAACACTGAAGCTTTCTTT.

This clone showed up just a few times. The J gene is TRBJ1-6, the V gene TRBV6-1; TRBD1 matches at 7 bases. V was clipped by 11 bases and J by 7 bases; unmatched bases: 8. The CDR3 sequence is 13 residues long. Germline lookup yields CDR1 MNHNS and CDR2 SASEGT. CDR3 protein: CAVQGVGNSPLHF. CDR3 coding DNA: TGTGCCGTCCAGGGGGTCGGGAATTCACCCCTCCACTTT.

The chain carries TRBV10-2 and TRBJ1-2; D is unresolved. CDR1 and CDR2 from the germline V gene are WSHSY and SAAADI. The CDR3 contains 14 residues. With 0 bases removed from V and 8 bases from J, the gap between germline ends came to 13 bases. DNA of the CDR3: TGCGCCAGCAGTGAGTCAGGAGTTACGTCCGGCTACACCTTC. It yields the protein CASSESGVTSGYTF.

The rearrangement links TRBV7-8 to TRBJ2-7; 11 nucleotides align to TRBD2. The germline V gene has CDR1 SGHVS and CDR2 FQNEAQ. Losses at the gene ends were 0 bases for V and 2 bases for J; bases not matched to a gene: 6. CDR3 size: 17 residues. CDR3 DNA sequence: TGTGCCAGCAGCTTAGCATCTAGCGGGAGGAACCCCTACGAGCAGTACTTC. Translated, it gives CASSLASSGRNPYEQYF. The full variable domain, its missing parts supplied by reference TRBV7-8 and TRBJ2-7, is GAGVSQSPRYKVAKRGQDVALRCDPISGHVSLFWYQQALGQGPEFLTYFQNEAQLDKSGLPSDRFFAERPEGSVSTLKIQRTQQEDSAVYLCASSLASSGRNPYEQYFGPGTRLTVT.

For the CDR3, the DNA is TGTGCCAGCTCACCACTGGACAGTTCCTATGGCTACACCTTC. Encoded protein: CASSPLDSSYGYTF. The gene calls are TRBV18 and TRBJ1-2; possibly TRBD1 for D (6 bases). Germline CDR1 is KGHSH and CDR2 is LQKENI. V shed 1 base and J shed 4 bases, with 10 bases lying between them. This CDR3 has 14 residues. Together with reference TRBV18 and TRBJ1-2, the CDR3 gives the full variable domain: NAGVMQNPRHLVRRRGQEARLRCSPMKGHSHVYWYRQLPEEGLKFMVYLQKENIIDESGMPKERFSAEFPKEGPSILRIQQVVRGDSAAYFCASSPLDSSYGYTFGSGTRLTVV.

This clone has just a few counts. The chain links TRBV4-1 to TRBJ2-1; TRBD2 matches 12 bases. This CDR3 region has 19 residues. Unmatched junction bases numbered 9, after V lost 0 bases and J lost 3 bases. Germline V gene data show CDR1 as MGHRA and CDR2 as YSYEKL. The CDR3 here is CASSQDFLAGGPRYNEQFF. CDR3 bases: TGCGCCAGCAGCCAAGATTTTCTAGCGGGGGGGCCCCGCTACAATGAGCAGTTCTTC.

A few counts support this clone. The V gene is TRBV5-1, the J gene TRBJ2-5; D is possibly TRBD1 (6 bases). Trimming left V 3 bases short and J 2 bases short, with 14 bases between. Germline CDR1 reads SGHRS; CDR2 reads YFSETQ. The CDR3 runs 15 residues. DNA for the CDR3: TGCGCCAGCAGCTCCCGGGACAACCATCAAGAGACCCAGTACTTC. It yields the protein CASSSRDNHQETQYF. The entire variable domain, with the rest obtained from reference TRBV5-1 and TRBJ2-5, is as follows: KAGVTQTPRYLIKTRGQQVTLSCSPISGHRSVSWYQQTPGQGLQFLFEYFSETQRNKGNFPGRFSGRQFSNSRSEMNVSTLELGDSALYLCASSSRDNHQETQYFGPGTRLLVL.

V is TRBV7-3 and J is TRBJ2-2; D possibly corresponds to TRBD1 (6 bases). Germline V gives CDR1 SGHTA, CDR2 FQGTGA. This CDR3 is 15 amino acids long. Between the trimmed V and J ends, which lost 5 bases and 5 bases, there was a span of 15 bases. The DNA for the CDR3 is TGTGCCAGCAGCACGACTACCACAGGGACCGGGGAGCTGTTTTTT. This encodes CASSTTTTGTGELFF.

This clone has a handful of counts. The rearrangement uses TRBV7-2 and TRBJ2-1, with 12 bases aligning to TRBD2. The CDR3 covers 15 residues. The V gene end was trimmed by 5 bases and the J gene end by 7 bases; junction bases not matched to a gene: 6. Germline loops: CDR1 SGHTA, CDR2 FQGNSA. The CDR3 DNA reads as TGTGCCAGCAGCGTAGGACTAGCGGGACGGAATGAGCAGTTCTTC. Translating gives CASSVGLAGRNEQFF.

A few counts support this clone. Here the CDR3 reads CASSSGLAGGPYEQYF. CDR3 sequence (DNA): TGCGCCAGCAGCTCGGGACTAGCGGGAGGGCCCTACGAGCAGTACTTC. This chain uses TRBV5-1 with TRBJ2-7; 16 bases match TRBD2. Germline values: CDR1 SGHRS, CDR2 YFSETQ. V was pared by 3 bases and J by 2 bases, with 2 bases of the junction left unmatched. The CDR3 length is 16 residues.